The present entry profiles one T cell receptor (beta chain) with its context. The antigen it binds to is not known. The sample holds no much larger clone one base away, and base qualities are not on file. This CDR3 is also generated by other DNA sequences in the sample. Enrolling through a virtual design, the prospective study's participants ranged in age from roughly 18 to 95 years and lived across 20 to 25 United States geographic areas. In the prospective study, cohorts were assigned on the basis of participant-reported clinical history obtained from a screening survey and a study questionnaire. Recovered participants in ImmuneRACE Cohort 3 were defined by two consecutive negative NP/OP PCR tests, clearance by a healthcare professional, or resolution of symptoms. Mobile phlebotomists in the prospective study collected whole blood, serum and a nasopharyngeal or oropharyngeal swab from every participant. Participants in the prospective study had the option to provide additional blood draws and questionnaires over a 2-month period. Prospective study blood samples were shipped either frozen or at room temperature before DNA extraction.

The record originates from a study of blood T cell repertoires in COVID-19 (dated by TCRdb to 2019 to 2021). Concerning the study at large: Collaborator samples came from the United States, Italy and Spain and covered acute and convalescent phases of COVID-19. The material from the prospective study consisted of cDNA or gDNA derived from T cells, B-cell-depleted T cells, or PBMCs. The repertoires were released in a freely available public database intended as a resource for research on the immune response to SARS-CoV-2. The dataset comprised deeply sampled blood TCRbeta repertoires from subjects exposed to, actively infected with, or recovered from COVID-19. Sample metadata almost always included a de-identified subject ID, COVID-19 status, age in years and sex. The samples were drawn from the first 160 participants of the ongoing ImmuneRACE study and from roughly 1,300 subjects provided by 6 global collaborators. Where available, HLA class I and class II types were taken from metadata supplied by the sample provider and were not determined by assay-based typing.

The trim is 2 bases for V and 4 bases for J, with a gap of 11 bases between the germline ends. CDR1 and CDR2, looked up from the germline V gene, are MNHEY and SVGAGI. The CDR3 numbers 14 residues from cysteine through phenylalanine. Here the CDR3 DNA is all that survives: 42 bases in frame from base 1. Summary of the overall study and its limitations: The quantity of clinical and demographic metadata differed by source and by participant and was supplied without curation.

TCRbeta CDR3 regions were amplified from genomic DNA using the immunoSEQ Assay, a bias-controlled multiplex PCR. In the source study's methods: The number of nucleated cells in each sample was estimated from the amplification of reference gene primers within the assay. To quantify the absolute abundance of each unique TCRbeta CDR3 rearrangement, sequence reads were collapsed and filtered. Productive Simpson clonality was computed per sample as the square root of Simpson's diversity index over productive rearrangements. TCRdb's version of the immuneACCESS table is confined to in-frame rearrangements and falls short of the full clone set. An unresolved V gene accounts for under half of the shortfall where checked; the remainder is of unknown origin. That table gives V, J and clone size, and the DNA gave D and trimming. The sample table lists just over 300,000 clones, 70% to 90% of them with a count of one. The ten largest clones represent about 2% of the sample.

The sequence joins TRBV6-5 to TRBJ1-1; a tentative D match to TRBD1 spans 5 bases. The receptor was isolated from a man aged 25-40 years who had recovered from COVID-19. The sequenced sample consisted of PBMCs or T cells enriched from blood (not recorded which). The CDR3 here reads CASSYSAGGTEAFF. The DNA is TGTGCCAGCAGTTACAGCGCGGGGGGCACTGAAGCTTTCTTT.